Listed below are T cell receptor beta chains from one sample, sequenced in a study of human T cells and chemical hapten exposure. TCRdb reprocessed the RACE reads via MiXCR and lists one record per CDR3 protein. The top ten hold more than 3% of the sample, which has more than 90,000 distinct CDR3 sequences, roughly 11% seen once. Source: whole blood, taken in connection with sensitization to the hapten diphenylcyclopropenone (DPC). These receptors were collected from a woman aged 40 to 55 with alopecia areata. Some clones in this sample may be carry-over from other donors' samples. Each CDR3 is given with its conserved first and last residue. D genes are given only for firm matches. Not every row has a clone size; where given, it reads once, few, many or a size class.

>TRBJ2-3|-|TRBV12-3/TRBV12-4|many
CASSLYVGADTQYF
TGTGCCAGCAGTTTGTACGTTGGGGCAGATACGCAGTATTTT
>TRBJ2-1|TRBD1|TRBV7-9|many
CASSQGQGVYNEQFF
TGTGCCAGCAGCCAGGGACAGGGGGTATACAATGAGCAGTTCTTC
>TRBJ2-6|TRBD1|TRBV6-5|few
CASLPDRGKGSGANVLTF
TGTGCCAGCCTACCCGACAGGGGGAAAGGTTCTGGGGCCAACGTCCTGACTTTC
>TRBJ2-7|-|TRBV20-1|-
CSARDTIKTYEQYF
TGCAGTGCTAGAGATACAATTAAGACCTACGAGCAGTACTTC
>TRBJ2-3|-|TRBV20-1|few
CSARIHTDTQYF
TGCAGTGCTCGGATTCACACAGATACGCAGTATTTT
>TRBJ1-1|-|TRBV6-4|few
CASSDPDRIASNTEAFF
TGTGCCAGCAGTGACCCAGATCGTATAGCCTCAAACACTGAAGCTTTCTTT
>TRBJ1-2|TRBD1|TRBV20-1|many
CSATDRVTGYTF
TGCAGTGCTACGGACAGGGTGACTGGCTACACCTTC
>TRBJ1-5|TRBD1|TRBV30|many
CAWRGQGGNQPQHF
TGTGCCTGGAGGGGACAGGGCGGCAATCAGCCCCAGCATTTT
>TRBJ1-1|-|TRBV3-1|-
CASSRRGPNTEAFF
TGTGCCAGCAGCCGAAGAGGCCCGAACACTGAAGCTTTCTTT
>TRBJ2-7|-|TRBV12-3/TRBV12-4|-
CASTESGASYEQYF
TGTGCCAGCACCGAGTCCGGGGCTTCCTACGAGCAGTACTTC
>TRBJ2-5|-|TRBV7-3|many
CASSLQSRNLQETQYF
TGTGCCAGCAGCTTGCAGTCGAGGAACCTCCAAGAGACCCAGTACTTC
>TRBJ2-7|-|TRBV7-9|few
CASSLMGQGTYEQYF
TGTGCCAGCAGCTTGATGGGTCAGGGGACTTACGAGCAGTACTTC
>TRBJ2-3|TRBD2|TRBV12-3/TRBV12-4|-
CASSARTSGLTDTQYF
TGTGCCAGCAGTGCCCGGACTAGCGGACTAACAGATACGCAGTATTTT
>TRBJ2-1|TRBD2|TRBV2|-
CASMLTSGNTYNEQFF
TGTGCCAGCATGCTCACTAGCGGGAATACCTACAATGAGCAGTTCTTC
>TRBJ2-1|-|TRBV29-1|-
CSVENGRVSYNEQFF
TGCAGCGTTGAGAACGGACGGGTCTCCTACAATGAGCAGTTCTTC
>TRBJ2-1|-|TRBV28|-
CASIGTGPRVKGNEQFF
TGTGCCAGCATTGGGACGGGGCCGCGGGTCAAGGGCAATGAGCAGTTCTTC
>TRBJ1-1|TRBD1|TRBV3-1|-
CASSQAGTGNTEAFF
TGTGCCAGCAGCCAAGCTGGGACAGGTAACACTGAAGCTTTCTTT
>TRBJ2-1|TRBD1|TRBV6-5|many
CASSWSGTGLDNEQFF
TGTGCCAGCAGCTGGTCCGGGACAGGGCTCGACAATGAGCAGTTCTTC
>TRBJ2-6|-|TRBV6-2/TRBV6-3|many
CASSYGFSGANVLTF
TGTGCCAGCAGTTACGGTTTCTCTGGGGCCAACGTCCTGACTTTC
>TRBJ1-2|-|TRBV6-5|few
CASSSTGAGGYTF
TGTGCCAGCAGCTCGACAGGTGCCGGCGGCTACACCTTC
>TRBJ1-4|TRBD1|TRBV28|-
CASSRPGGDEKLFF
TGTGCCAGCAGCCGACCAGGGGGCGATGAAAAACTGTTTTTT
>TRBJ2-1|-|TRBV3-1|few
CASSQDPSAHEQFF
TGTGCCAGCAGCCAAGATCCTAGCGCCCATGAGCAGTTCTTC
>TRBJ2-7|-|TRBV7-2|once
CASSSRQSSSYEQYF
TGTGCCAGCAGCTCCAGACAGTCCAGCTCCTACGAGCAGTACTTC
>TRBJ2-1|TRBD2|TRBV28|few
CASEAREALYNEQFF
TGTGCCAGCGAAGCGCGGGAGGCCCTTTACAATGAGCAGTTCTTC
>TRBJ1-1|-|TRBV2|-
CASSDAGRVGTEAFF
TGTGCCAGCAGTGACGCGGGGAGGGTTGGCACTGAAGCTTTCTTT
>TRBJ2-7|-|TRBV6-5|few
CASSRPVGEQYF
TGTGCCAGCAGTCGGCCAGTAGGTGAGCAGTACTTC
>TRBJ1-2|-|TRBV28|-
CASAGGDYGYTF
TGTGCCAGCGCTGGGGGGGACTATGGCTACACCTTC
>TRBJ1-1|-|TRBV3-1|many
CASSHLKGGVNTEAFF
TGTGCCAGCAGCCATTTGAAAGGCGGAGTTAACACTGAAGCTTTCTTT
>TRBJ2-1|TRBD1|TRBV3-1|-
CASSPRGQGINEQFF
TGTGCCAGCAGCCCCAGGGGACAGGGGATCAATGAGCAGTTCTTC
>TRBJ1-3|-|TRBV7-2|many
CASSLGRAGNTIYF
TGTGCCAGCAGCTTAGGCAGAGCCGGAAACACCATATATTTT
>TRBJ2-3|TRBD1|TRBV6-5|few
CASSFDRGSDTQYF
TGTGCCAGCAGTTTCGACAGGGGGTCCGATACGCAGTATTTT
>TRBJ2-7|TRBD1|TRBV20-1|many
CSAEGAHYEQYF
TGCAGTGCCGAGGGGGCGCACTACGAGCAGTACTTC
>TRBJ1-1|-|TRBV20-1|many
CSAAEPEAFF
TGCAGTGCGGCGGAACCTGAAGCTTTCTTT
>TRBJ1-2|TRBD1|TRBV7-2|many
CASSFRDRGNYGYTF
TGTGCCAGCAGCTTCCGGGACAGGGGTAACTATGGCTACACCTTC
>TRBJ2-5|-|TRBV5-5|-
CASKYDQETQYF
TGTGCCAGCAAGTACGACCAAGAGACCCAGTACTTC
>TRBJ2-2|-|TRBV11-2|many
CASSPRGLTGELFF
TGTGCCAGCAGCCCCAGGGGCCTCACCGGGGAGCTGTTTTTT
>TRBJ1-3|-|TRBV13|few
CASSRRGGNTIYF
TGTGCCAGCAGCCGAAGAGGGGGAAACACCATATATTTT
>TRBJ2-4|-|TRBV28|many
CASSLSLAREWRNIQYF
TGTGCCAGCAGTTTATCTCTAGCTCGGGAGTGGAGAAACATTCAGTACTTC
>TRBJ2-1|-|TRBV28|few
CASSPTGTAGNEQFF
TGTGCCAGCAGCCCAACCGGGACGGCGGGGAATGAGCAGTTCTTC
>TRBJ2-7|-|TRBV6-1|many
CASSEEGPTYEQYF
TGTGCCAGCAGTGAGGAGGGGCCTACCTACGAGCAGTACTTC
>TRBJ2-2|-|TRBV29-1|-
CSARDTNTGELFF
TGCAGCGCCCGGGACACAAACACCGGGGAGCTGTTTTTT
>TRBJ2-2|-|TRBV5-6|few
CASSLALVNTGELFF
TGTGCCAGCAGCTTGGCCTTGGTGAACACCGGGGAGCTGTTTTTT
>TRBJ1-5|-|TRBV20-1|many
CSARDRTKGNNQPQHF
TGCAGTGCTAGAGATAGGACGAAGGGTAACAATCAGCCCCAGCATTTT
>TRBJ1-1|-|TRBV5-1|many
CASSLQMGNTEAFF
TGCGCCAGCAGCTTGCAAATGGGGAACACTGAAGCTTTCTTT
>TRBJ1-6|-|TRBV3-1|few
CASSQDLNRNSPLHF
TGTGCCAGCAGCCAGGATCTCAACAGGAATTCACCCCTCCACTTT